The clone carrying this T cell receptor beta chain was counted ten times or more. Its antigen is currently unknown. TCRdb analysed the reads with MiXCR anew, one entry per CDR3 protein. This sample has 55,000 to 85,000 distinct CDR3 sequences, with under 4.5% found just once. The CDR3 has 15 amino acids. The V and J ends lost 3 bases and 7 bases, in that order; junction bases with no gene match: 9. CDR1 is SGHVS, CDR2 FNYEAQ, per germline. The source of the sample is a study of T cell repertoires in cytomegalovirus infection. About the research overall: Public TCR beta signatures provided an indication of both CMV infection and a matching HLA type. Study-wide results and limits: HLA-C-restricted, CMV-specific TCR beta clonotypes were dominant ex vivo.

This receptor was taken from a human donor in good health (CMV status not recorded). Some clones in this sample may be carry-over from other donors' samples. The sequenced material came from PBMCs. This chain uses TRBV7-6 with TRBJ1-2; 9 nucleotides align to TRBD1. The CDR3 DNA is TGTGCCAGCAGCTTCGGGACAGGGAGGGGTTCTGGCTACACCTTC. It codes for CASSFGTGRGSGYTF. The whole variable domain, filled in from reference TRBV7-6 and TRBJ1-2, reads GAGVSQSPRYKVTKRGQDVALRCDPISGHVSLYWYRQALGQGPEFLTYFNYEAQQDKSGLPNDRFSAERPEGSISTLTIQRTEQRDSAMYRCASSFGTGRGSGYTFGSGTRLTVV.